What follows is one T cell receptor beta chain and its context. Its cognate antigen is unknown. Produced via immunoSEQ multiplex PCR; TCRdb's table is partial and in-frame only. The sample shows 110,000 to 150,000 clones, 75% to 90% of them seen only once. This sample stems from a study of T cell responses to AZD1222 COVID-19 vaccine. Study-wide results and limits: Females made up more of the donors, who were largely white British, and clonal diversity may have come out too low. Unmutated regions of variants are reportedly targeted by nearly half of spike-specific TCRs.

The TCR comes from an adult in good health. The sequences come from peripheral blood, collected on day 0 of AZD1222 vaccination.

This CDR3 reads CASSRASNTEAFF. Written as DNA, the CDR3 is TGTGCCAGCTCCCGGGCCTCGAACACTGAAGCTTTCTTT. V gene TRBV18 combines with J gene TRBJ1-1; D remains unclear. Trimming cost V 6 bases and J 1 base, with 9 bases left between them. The germline gives CDR1 KGHSH, CDR2 LQKENI. The CDR3 contains 13 residues.